One sample yielded the 27 T cell receptor beta chains listed below, sequenced in a study of blood T cell repertoires in COVID-19 (TCRdb year 2020). The library relied on the immunoSEQ multiplex PCR assay. TCRdb limited this immuneACCESS table to in-frame rearrangements with V and J called. A share of clones is missing; checked studies link under half to unresolved V genes, and the rest is unexplained. This sample gives about 58,000 clones in total; about nine tenths of them show up just once. Around a fifth of the sample belongs to the ten largest clones. Sequencing used peripheral blood. Every receptor here comes from a woman aged 50 to 60 with active or convalescent COVID-19.

In its sample, this clone was seen a few times. The rearrangement uses TRBV10-3 and TRBJ1-1, with TRBD1 matching 8 bases. V trimming: 8 bases; J trimming: 1 base; junction bases outside the gene matches: 3. The CDR3 runs to 13 residues. Germline values: CDR1 ENHRY, CDR2 SYGVKD. CDR3 residues: CAIQGTGNTEAFF. CDR3 bases: TGTGCCATCCAGGGGACAGGGAACACTGAAGCTTTCTTT.

This chain connects TRBV15 to TRBJ2-3; 7 bases match TRBD2. The V gene's germline CDR1 is LNHNV and CDR2 YYDKDF (reference sequence). This CDR3 spans 16 amino acids. Trimming cost V 0 bases and J 5 bases; bases outside gene matches: 8. The CDR3 spells CATSRDRGVTEDTQYF. The CDR3 nucleotides are TGTGCCACCAGCAGAGATCGGGGGGTGACAGAAGATACGCAGTATTTT.

This chain links TRBV19 with TRBJ2-5; 16 bases agree with TRBD2. J was trimmed by 4 bases and V by 6 bases; bases with no gene match: 29. Germline V gives CDR1 LNHDA, CDR2 SQIVND (reference sequence). This CDR3 has 24 amino acids. CDR3 amino acids: CASRPSPLWHAGTSGRAGGETQYF. The CDR3, as DNA: TGTGCCAGTAGACCATCACCCCTCTGGCATGCCGGGACTAGCGGGAGGGCCGGTGGAGAGACCCAGTACTTC.

This chain joins TRBV5-4 and TRBJ1-1; 9 positions agree with TRBD1. The CDR3 sequence is 14 residues long. Germline V gene data show CDR1 as SGHNT and CDR2 as YYREEE (reference sequence). Losses at the gene ends were 0 bases for V and 9 bases for J; bases not matched to a gene: 6. The CDR3 spells CASSLGTGATKAFF. As DNA, the CDR3 is TGTGCCAGCAGCTTGGGGACAGGGGCAACAAAAGCTTTCTTT. The full variable domain, completed using reference TRBV5-4 and TRBJ1-1, is ETGVTQSPTHLIKTRGQQVTLRCSSQSGHNTVSWYQQALGQGPQFIFQYYREEENGRGNFPPRFSGLQFPNYSSELNVNALELDDSALYLCASSLGTGATKAFFGQGTRLTVV.

This clone was counted once. V and J are TRBV10-3 and TRBJ1-2; the D is unclear. Per the germline V gene, CDR1 is ENHRY and CDR2 is SYGVKD. The CDR3 spans 13 residues. V was clipped by 7 bases and J by 0 bases, with 9 bases between them. CDR3: CAIMTTANYGYTF. The CDR3 DNA is TGTGCCATCATGACCACAGCTAACTATGGCTACACCTTC.

The chain uses TRBV7-8 and TRBJ2-3; D unclear. CDR3 size: 16 residues. Germline V gene data show CDR1 as SGHVS and CDR2 as FQNEAQ. Deletions cut 2 bases from V and 2 bases from J, with 14 bases between. As DNA, the CDR3 is TGTGCCAGCAGCTTATCCCCTAGTAGGAACACAGATACGCAGTATTTT. Encoded protein: CASSLSPSRNTDTQYF.

V gene TRBV12-3 or TRBV12-4 combines with J gene TRBJ1-4; D is perhaps TRBD1 (5 bases). V was clipped by 3 bases and J by 5 bases, with 7 bases between them. The CDR3 loop spans 13 amino acids. The CDR3 coding sequence is TGTGCCAGCAGTTTCGGGGGAAATGAAAAACTGTTTTTT. Its protein product is CASSFGGNEKLFF.

The CDR3, as DNA: TGTGCCAGCAGCTTAGGACTAGCGGGAGATGTCACGCAGTATTTT. Translation gives CASSLGLAGDVTQYF. V usage is TRBV11-3 and J usage is TRBJ2-3, with 12 bases matching TRBD2. From germline, CDR1 is SGHNT and CDR2 YENEEA. V shed 1 base and J 9 bases; nucleotides not matched to a gene: 5. This CDR3 is 15 amino acids long.

This sequence joins TRBV19 and TRBJ2-7, with 8 bases aligning to TRBD1. This CDR3 has 13 amino acids. The trim removed 6 bases at V and 3 bases at J, leaving 4 bases unmatched. The germline gives CDR1 LNHDA, CDR2 SQIVND (reference sequence). The CDR3 DNA reads TGTGCCAGTAGCAGGGACAGGAGCTACGAGCAGTACTTC. Its translation: CASSRDRSYEQYF.

The CDR3 coding sequence is TGTGCCAGCAGCGTACTAGCGGGAAGGGATGAGCAGTTCTTC. It translates to CASSVLAGRDEQFF. This sequence joins TRBV28 and TRBJ2-1; 10 bases map to TRBD2. CDR3 length: 14 amino acids. CDR1 and CDR2 (germline): MDHEN, SYDVKM. Trimming took 6 bases from V and 8 from J; bases not matched to a gene: 7.

The J gene is TRBJ2-7, the V gene TRBV12-3 or TRBV12-4; D unresolved. The CDR3 is made up of 12 amino acids. V dropped 7 bases and J dropped 1 base, with 8 bases sitting between them. CDR3 protein: CASMAASYEQYF. In DNA form, the CDR3 reads TGTGCCAGCATGGCGGCTTCCTACGAGCAGTACTTC.

This chain links TRBV6-1 with TRBJ2-1; tentatively, D is TRBD2 (6 bases). There are 17 residues in the CDR3. The V gene's germline CDR1 is MNHNS and CDR2 SASEGT. V lost 2 bases to trimming and J lost 8 bases, with 22 bases between them. As DNA, the CDR3 is TGTGCCAGCAGTGAAATAGGCGGGGCGGGGCGGGGCGATGAGCAGTTCTTC. This gives the protein CASSEIGGAGRGDEQFF.

The chain combines TRBV30 with TRBJ2-4; TRBD2 matches at 15 bases. CDR1 and CDR2 from the germline V gene are GTSNPN and SVGIG (reference sequence). The J segment lost 4 bases and the V segment lost 5 bases, leaving 0 bases of the junction unmatched. The CDR3 runs to 14 residues. The CDR3 region has the DNA TGTGCCTGGGGACTAGCGGGAGGGAAAAACATTCAGTACTTC. This sequence encodes CAWGLAGGKNIQYF.

The CDR3 DNA follows: TGTGCCAGCGGGTTCTCGACAGGGCCCCAGCATTTT. Its translation is CASGFSTGPQHF. This sequence joins TRBV2 and TRBJ1-5; the D gene is possibly TRBD1 (6 bases). The CDR3 loop spans 12 amino acids. Germline V gene sequence: CDR1 SNHLY, CDR2 FYNNEI. Deletions cut 8 bases from V and 9 bases from J, with 14 bases between.

The chain links TRBV20-1 to TRBJ1-2; 9 bases fit TRBD1. Trimming cost V 3 bases and J 6 bases; bases outside gene matches: 5. Germline CDR1 DFQATT, CDR2 SNEGSKA (reference sequence). CDR3 length: 13 residues. The CDR3 DNA reads TGCAGTGCTAGTTCCGGACAGGGGAATGGCTACACCTTC. Translation gives CSASSGQGNGYTF.

The chain has TRBV30 and TRBJ1-1, with D tentatively TRBD1 (5 bases). Trimming removed 4 bases from V and 1 base from J, with 13 bases in between. This CDR3 spans 14 amino acids. Germline lookup yields CDR1 GTSNPN and CDR2 SVGIG (reference sequence). CDR3 loop: CAWNHRGTNTEAFF. CDR3 DNA sequence: TGTGCCTGGAATCATCGGGGGACGAACACTGAAGCTTTCTTT.

The chain employs TRBV19 and TRBJ1-4, with TRBD1 matching over 7 bases. The CDR3 contains 16 residues. Germline V CDR1 and CDR2: LNHDA, SQIVND (reference sequence). V trimming: 6 bases; J trimming: 0 bases; junction bases outside the gene matches: 7. The CDR3 sequence: CASRSDRTATNEKLFF. The CDR3 bases are TGTGCCAGTAGGTCGGACAGGACAGCAACTAATGAAAAACTGTTTTTT.

The chain couples TRBV6-5 to TRBJ2-3; possible D gene TRBD1, 6 bases. The germline gives CDR1 MNHEY, CDR2 SVGAGI. This CDR3 has 12 residues. Trimming cost V 5 bases and J 10 bases, with 13 bases left between them. In DNA, the CDR3 is TGTGCCAGCAGTCCCTACCCAGGGGCGCAGTATTTT. Translated: CASSPYPGAQYF.

This clone appeared a single time. The chain carries TRBV5-6 and TRBJ1-5; 9 nucleotides agree with TRBD1. Germline assignment: CDR1 SGHDT and CDR2 YYEEEE. The V gene end was trimmed by 4 bases and the J gene end by 5 bases; junction bases not matched to a gene: 4. The CDR3 contains 14 residues. CDR3 residues: CASSLGQGYQPQHF. Written as DNA, the CDR3 is TGTGCCAGCAGCCTGGGACAGGGATATCAGCCCCAGCATTTT.

The V call is TRBV5-1, the J call TRBJ2-5; 9 nucleotides align to TRBD2. Losses at the gene ends were 5 bases for V and 2 bases for J; bases not matched to a gene: 7. The CDR3 contains 15 residues. CDR1 SGHRS and CDR2 YFSETQ come from the germline V gene. CDR3 DNA sequence: TGCGCCAGCAGGGTTAGCGGGAGCACACAAGAGACCCAGTACTTC. Amino acids: CASRVSGSTQETQYF.

This clone has a single count. CDR3 sequence: CASSRLDPGQLYEQYF. CDR3 nucleotides: TGTGCCAGCTCTCGCCTTGACCCGGGACAACTCTACGAGCAGTACTTC. V usage is TRBV18 and J usage is TRBJ2-7; D is possibly TRBD1 (6 bases). Germline V CDR1 and CDR2: KGHSH, LQKENI. V lost 6 bases, J lost 3 bases, and 21 bases lay in between. The CDR3 runs 16 residues.

The chain couples TRBV4-2 to TRBJ1-3; 9 bases are shared with TRBD1. The CDR3 totals 18 residues. J gave up 0 bases and V 0 bases, and 6 bases lay outside the gene matches. Per the germline V gene, CDR1 is LGHNA and CDR2 is YNFKEQ. CDR3 sequence reads: CASSQEPPDRGSGNTIYF. The CDR3 DNA reads TGTGCCAGCAGCCAAGAGCCGCCGGACAGGGGCTCTGGAAACACCATATATTTT.

The chain couples TRBV27 to TRBJ2-7; D is possibly TRBD1 (6 bases). With 5 bases removed from V and 2 bases from J, the gap between germline ends came to 16 bases. The CDR3 runs to 15 residues. Germline V gene data show CDR1 as MNHEY and CDR2 as SMNVEV (reference sequence). CDR3 amino acids: CASSIRQVATYEQYF. CDR3 coding DNA: TGTGCCAGCAGTATAAGACAGGTCGCTACCTACGAGCAGTACTTC.

This CDR3 is CASSPKRGSLSGANVLTF. The CDR3 DNA sequence: TGTGCCAGCAGCCCCAAACGCGGGAGCCTCTCCGGGGCCAACGTCCTGACTTTC. The V call is TRBV7-6, the J call TRBJ2-6, with 7 bases lining up with TRBD2. This CDR3 region has 18 residues. V was pared by 5 bases and J by 4 bases, with 14 bases of the junction left unmatched. Germline values: CDR1 SGHVS, CDR2 FNYEAQ.

The chain has TRBV7-3 and TRBJ2-1; D may be TRBD2 (5 bases). The CDR3 has 14 residues. The V gene's germline CDR1 is SGHTA and CDR2 FQGTGA. V was clipped by 2 bases and J by 8 bases, with 13 bases between them. The CDR3 is CASSLSSYGDEQFF. CDR3 in DNA: TGTGCCAGCAGCTTATCTAGCTATGGCGATGAGCAGTTCTTC.

The chain uses TRBV25-1 and TRBJ1-3; possibly TRBD1 for D (6 bases). V was clipped by 6 bases and J by 0 bases, with 12 bases between them. Germline V gives CDR1 MGHDK, CDR2 SYGVNS. This CDR3 region has 15 residues. This chain's CDR3 is CASRPQGLSGNTIYF. The CDR3, as DNA: TGTGCCAGCAGGCCACAGGGCCTCTCTGGAAACACCATATATTTT.

This chain uses TRBV19 with TRBJ2-7, with TRBD2 matching 7 bases. This CDR3 comprises 14 residues. The V gene end was trimmed by 1 base and the J gene end by 7 bases; junction bases not matched to a gene: 7. The germline CDR1 and CDR2 sequences are LNHDA and SQIVND (reference sequence). DNA of the CDR3: TGTGCCAGTAGTATAGGCGGGAGAACGTGGGAGCAGTACTTC. Residues: CASSIGGRTWEQYF. The complete variable domain, with remaining parts taken from reference TRBV19 and TRBJ2-7, reads DGGITQSPKYLFRKEGQNVTLSCEQNLNHDAMYWYRQDPGQGLRLIYYSQIVNDFQKGDIAEGYSVSREKKESFPLTVTSAQKNPTAFYLCASSIGGRTWEQYFGPGTRLTVT.